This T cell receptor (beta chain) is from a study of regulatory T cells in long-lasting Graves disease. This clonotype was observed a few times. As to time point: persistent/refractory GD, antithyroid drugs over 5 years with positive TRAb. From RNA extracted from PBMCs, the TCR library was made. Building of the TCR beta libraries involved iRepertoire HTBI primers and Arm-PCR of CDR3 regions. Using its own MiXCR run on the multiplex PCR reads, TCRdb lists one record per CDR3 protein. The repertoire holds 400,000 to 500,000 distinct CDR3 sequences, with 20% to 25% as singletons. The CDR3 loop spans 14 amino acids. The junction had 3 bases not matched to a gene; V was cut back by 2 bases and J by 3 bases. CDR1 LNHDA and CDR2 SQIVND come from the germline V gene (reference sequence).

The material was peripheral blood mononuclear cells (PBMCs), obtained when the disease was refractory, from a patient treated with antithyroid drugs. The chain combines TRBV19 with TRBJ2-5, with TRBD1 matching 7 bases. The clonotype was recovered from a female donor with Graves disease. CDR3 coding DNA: TGTGCCAGTAGTATAAGTCAGGGGGAAGAGACCCAGTACTTC. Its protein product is CASSISQGEETQYF.